This T cell receptor beta chain was obtained from a study of blood T cells in healthy people across ages. A sample-barcoded 5' primer and a J-beta primer mix were used in a second PCR of about 7 to 12 cycles. In TCRdb, the 5' RACE reads were re-called with MiXCR into one record per CDR3 protein. The table records approximately 800,000 distinct CDR3 sequences, roughly 60% of them present only once. The CDR3 runs 13 residues. From germline, CDR1 is SQVTM and CDR2 ANQGSEA. V was shortened by 0 bases and J by 0 bases, with 6 bases between the two germline ends. This clonotype was seen only a few times. The chain employs TRBV29-1 and TRBJ2-7; D remains unclear. Sequenced input: blood. This clonotype was sampled from a man aged 25-40 years in good health. CDR3: CSVEDRSSYEQYF. The CDR3 coding sequence is TGCAGCGTTGAAGACAGAAGCTCCTACGAGCAGTACTTC.